This T cell receptor beta chain was found in a study of blood T cells in healthy people across ages. Turning to the study itself: Template switching retrieved approximately one barcoded beta molecule for each two T cells.

This clonotype was observed at least ten times. Healthy Russian Caucasian donors spanned ages about 6 to 95 years. This CDR3 is 13 amino acids long. The germline CDR1 and CDR2 sequences are SGHDN and FVKESK. The V end lost 0 bases, the J end lost 6 bases, and 7 bases lay between the germline ends. A J-beta primer mix and a sample-barcoded 5' primer were used in a second PCR of roughly 6 to 11 cycles. Each CDR3 protein gets one entry after TCRdb re-called the 5' RACE reads with MiXCR. The sample carries 550,000 to 750,000 distinct CDR3 sequences, approximately 21% recorded once. The chain links TRBV14 to TRBJ2-3; D gene unclear. The sequenced sample was blood. This clonotype originated in a man between 65 and 85 years old in good health. The CDR3 reads CASSQDLRDTQYF. As DNA, the CDR3 is TGTGCCAGCAGCCAAGATCTGAGGGATACGCAGTATTTT.